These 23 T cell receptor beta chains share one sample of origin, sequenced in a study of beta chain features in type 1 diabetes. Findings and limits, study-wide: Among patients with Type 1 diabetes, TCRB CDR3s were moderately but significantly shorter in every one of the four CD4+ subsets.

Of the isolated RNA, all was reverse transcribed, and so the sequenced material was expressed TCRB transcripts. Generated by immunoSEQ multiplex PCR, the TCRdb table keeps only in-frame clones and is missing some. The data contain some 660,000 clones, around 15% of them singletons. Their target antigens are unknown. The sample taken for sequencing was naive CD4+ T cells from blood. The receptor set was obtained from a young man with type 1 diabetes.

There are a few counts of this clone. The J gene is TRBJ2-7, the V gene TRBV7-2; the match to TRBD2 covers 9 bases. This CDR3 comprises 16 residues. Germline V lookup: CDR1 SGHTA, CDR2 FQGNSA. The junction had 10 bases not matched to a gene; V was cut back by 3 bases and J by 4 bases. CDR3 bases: TGTGCCAGCAGCTTGACTAGCGGTCTGGTTGGGTACGAGCAGTACTTC. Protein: CASSLTSGLVGYEQYF.

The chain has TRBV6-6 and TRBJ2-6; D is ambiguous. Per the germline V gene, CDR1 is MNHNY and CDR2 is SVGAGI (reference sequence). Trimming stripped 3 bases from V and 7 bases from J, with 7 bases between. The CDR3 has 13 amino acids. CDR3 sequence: CASSYGEANVLTF. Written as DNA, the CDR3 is TGTGCCAGCAGTTATGGGGAAGCCAACGTCCTGACTTTC.

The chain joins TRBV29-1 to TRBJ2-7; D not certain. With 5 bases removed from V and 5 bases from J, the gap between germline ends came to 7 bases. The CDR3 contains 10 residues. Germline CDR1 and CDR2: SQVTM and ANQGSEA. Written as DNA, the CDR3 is TGCAGCGTTCGCCCCAACGAGCAGTACTTC. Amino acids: CSVRPNEQYF.

CDR3 nucleotide sequence: TGTGCCAGCAGCTCCCCGACTAGCGGGGGGGGTGATACGCAGTATTTT. This translates into CASSSPTSGGGDTQYF. This chain joins TRBV7-9 and TRBJ2-3, with 14 positions matching TRBD2. Germline V gene sequence: CDR1 SEHNR, CDR2 FQNEAQ (reference sequence). After removal of 4 bases from V and 6 bases from J, the junction contained 6 bases not matched to a gene. CDR3 length equals 16 residues.

CDR3 protein: CASSDSGGPYNEQFF. CDR3 coding DNA: TGCGCCAGCAGCGATAGCGGGGGGCCCTACAATGAGCAGTTCTTC. V is TRBV4-3 and J is TRBJ2-1, with TRBD2 identical over 10 bases. Germline loops: CDR1 LGHNA, CDR2 YSLEER. V dropped 5 bases and J dropped 2; count of bases not matched to a gene: 3. The CDR3 is 15 amino acids.

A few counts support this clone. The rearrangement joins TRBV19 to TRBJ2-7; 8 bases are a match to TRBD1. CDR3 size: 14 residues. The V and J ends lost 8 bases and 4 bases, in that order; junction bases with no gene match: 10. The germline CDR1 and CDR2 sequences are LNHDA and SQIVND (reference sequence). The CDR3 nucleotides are TGTGCCAGTTCTTCATTGGACAGGGCGTACGAGCAGTACTTC. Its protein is CASSSLDRAYEQYF.

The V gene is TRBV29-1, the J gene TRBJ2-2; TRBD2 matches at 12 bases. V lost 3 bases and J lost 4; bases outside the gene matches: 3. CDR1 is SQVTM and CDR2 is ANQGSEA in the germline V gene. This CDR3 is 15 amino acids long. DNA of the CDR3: TGCAGCGTTGAGGGGACTAGCGGGCCCACCGGGGAGCTGTTTTTT. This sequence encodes CSVEGTSGPTGELFF.

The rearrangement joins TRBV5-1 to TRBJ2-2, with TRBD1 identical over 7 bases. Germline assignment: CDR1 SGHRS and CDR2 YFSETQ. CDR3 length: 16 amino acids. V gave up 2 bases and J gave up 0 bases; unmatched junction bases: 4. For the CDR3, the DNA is TGCGCCAGCAGCTTACGGGACAGCGCGAACACCGGGGAGCTGTTTTTT. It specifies CASSLRDSANTGELFF.

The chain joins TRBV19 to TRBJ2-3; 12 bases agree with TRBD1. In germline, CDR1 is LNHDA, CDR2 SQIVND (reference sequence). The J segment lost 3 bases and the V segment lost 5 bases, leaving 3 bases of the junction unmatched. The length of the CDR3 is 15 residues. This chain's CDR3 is CASSWDRGRTDTQYF. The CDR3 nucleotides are TGTGCCAGTAGTTGGGACAGGGGGCGGACAGATACGCAGTATTTT. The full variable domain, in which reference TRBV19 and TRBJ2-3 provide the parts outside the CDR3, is DGGITQSPKYLFRKEGQNVTLSCEQNLNHDAMYWYRQDPGQGLRLIYYSQIVNDFQKGDIAEGYSVSREKKESFPLTVTSAQKNPTAFYLCASSWDRGRTDTQYFGPGTRLTVL.

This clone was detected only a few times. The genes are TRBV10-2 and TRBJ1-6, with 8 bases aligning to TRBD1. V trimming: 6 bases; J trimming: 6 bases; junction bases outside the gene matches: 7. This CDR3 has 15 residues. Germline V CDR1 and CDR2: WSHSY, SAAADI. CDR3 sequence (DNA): TGCGCCAGCAGCCTTGACAGGGGCGGTAATTCACCCCTCCACTTT. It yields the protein CASSLDRGGNSPLHF.

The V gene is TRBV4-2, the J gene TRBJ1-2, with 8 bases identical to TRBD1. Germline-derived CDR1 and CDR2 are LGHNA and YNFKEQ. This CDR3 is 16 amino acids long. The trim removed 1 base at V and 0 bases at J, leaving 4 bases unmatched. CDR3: CASSQGQGAANYGYTF. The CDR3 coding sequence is TGTGCCAGCAGCCAAGGGCAGGGGGCAGCTAACTATGGCTACACCTTC.

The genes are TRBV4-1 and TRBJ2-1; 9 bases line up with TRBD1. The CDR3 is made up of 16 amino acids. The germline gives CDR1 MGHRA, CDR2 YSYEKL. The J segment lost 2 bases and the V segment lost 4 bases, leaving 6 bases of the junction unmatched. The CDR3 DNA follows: TGCGCCAGCAGCCCTCACAGGGGGCTTCCCTACAATGAGCAGTTCTTC. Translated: CASSPHRGLPYNEQFF.

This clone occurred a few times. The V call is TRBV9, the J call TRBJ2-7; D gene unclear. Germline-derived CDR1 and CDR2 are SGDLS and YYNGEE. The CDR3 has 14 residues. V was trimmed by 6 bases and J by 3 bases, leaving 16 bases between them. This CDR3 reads CASTSDPLGYEQYF. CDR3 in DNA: TGTGCCAGCACCTCGGACCCACTTGGCTACGAGCAGTACTTC.

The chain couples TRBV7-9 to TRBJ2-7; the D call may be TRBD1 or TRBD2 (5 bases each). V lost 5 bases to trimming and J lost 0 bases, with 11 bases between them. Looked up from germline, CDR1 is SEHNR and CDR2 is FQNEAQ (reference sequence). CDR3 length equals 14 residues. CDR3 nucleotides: TGTGCCAGCAGCCCGGGACGGAGCTCCTACGAGCAGTACTTC. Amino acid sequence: CASSPGRSSYEQYF.

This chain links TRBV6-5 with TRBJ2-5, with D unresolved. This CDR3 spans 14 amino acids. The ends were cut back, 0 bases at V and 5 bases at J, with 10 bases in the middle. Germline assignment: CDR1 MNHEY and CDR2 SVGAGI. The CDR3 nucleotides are TGTGCCAGCAGTTACTCGGCCCGCTGGGAGACCCAGTACTTC. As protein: CASSYSARWETQYF.

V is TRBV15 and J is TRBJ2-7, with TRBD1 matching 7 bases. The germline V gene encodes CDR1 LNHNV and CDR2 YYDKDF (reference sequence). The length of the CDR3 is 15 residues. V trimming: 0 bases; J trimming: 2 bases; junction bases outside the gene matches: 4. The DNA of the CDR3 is TGTGCCACCAGCAGAGAGACAGGGATCCCCTACGAGCAGTACTTC. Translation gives CATSRETGIPYEQYF.

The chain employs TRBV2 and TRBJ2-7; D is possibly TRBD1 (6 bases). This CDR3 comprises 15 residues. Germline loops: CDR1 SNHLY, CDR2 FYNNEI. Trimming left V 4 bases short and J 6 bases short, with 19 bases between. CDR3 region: CASSGEGQRGGEQYF. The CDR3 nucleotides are TGTGCCAGCAGTGGGGAAGGACAGAGGGGCGGCGAGCAGTACTTC.

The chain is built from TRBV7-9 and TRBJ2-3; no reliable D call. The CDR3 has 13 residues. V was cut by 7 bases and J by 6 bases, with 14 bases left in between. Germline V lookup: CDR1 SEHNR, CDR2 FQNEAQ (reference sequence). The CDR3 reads CASTPAGKDTQYF. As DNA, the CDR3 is TGTGCCAGCACCCCCGCTGGGAAGGATACGCAGTATTTT. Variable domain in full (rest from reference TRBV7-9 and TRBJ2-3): DTGVSQNPRHKITKRGQNVTFRCDPISEHNRLYWYRQTLGQGPEFLTYFQNEAQLEKSRLLSDRFSAERPKGSFSTLEIQRTEQGDSAMYLCASTPAGKDTQYFGPGTRLTVL.

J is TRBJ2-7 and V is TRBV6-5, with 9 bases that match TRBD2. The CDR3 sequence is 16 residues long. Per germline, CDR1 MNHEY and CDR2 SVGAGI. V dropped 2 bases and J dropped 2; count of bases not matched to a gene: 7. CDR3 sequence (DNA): TGTGCCAGCAGTTACGGGCTAGCGGGACTCGCCTACGAGCAGTACTTC. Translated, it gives CASSYGLAGLAYEQYF.

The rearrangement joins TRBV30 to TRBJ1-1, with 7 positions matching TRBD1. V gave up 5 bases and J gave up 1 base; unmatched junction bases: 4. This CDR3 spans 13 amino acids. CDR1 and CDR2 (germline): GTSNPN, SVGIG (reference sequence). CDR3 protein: CAWGTVPNTEAFF. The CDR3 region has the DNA TGTGCCTGGGGGACAGTCCCGAACACTGAAGCTTTCTTT.

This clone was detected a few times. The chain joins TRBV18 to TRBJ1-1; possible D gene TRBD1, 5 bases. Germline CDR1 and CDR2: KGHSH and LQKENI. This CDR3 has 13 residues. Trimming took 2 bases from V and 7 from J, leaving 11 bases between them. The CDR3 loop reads CASSPMGQGEAFF. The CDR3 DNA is TGTGCCAGCTCACCAATGGGGCAGGGTGAAGCTTTCTTT.

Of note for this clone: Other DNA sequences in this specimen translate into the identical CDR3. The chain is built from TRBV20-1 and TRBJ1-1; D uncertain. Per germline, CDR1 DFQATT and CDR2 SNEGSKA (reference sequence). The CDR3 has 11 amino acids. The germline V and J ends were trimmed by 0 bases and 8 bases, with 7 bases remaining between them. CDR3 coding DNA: TGCAGTGCTAGAGATCTTGGAGAAGCTTTCTTT. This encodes CSARDLGEAFF.

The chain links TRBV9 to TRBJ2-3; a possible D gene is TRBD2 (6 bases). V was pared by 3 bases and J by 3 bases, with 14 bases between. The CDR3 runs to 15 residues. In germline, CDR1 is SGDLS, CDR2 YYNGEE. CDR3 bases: TGTGCCAGCAGCGCGTCAACCGGGACTACAGATACGCAGTATTTT. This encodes CASSASTGTTDTQYF.